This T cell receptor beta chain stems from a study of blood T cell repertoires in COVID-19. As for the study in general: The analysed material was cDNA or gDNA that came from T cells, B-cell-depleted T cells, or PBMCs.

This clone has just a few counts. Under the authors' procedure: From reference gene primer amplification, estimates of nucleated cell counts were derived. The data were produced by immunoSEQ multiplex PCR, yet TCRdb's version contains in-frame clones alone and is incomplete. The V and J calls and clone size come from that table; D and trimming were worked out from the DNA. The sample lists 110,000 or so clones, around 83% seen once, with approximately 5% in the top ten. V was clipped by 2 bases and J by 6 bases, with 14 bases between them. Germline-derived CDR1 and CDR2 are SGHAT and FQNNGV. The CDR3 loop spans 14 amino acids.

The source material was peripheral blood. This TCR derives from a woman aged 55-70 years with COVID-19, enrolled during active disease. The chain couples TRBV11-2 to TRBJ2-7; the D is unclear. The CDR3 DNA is TGTGCCAGCAGCTTAACGGTCCCCCCTTCCGAGCAGTACTTC. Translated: CASSLTVPPSEQYF.